These 11 T cell receptor beta chains share one sample of origin, sequenced in a study of blood T cell repertoires in COVID-19. Here immunoSEQ multiplex PCR was the method, and the copy in TCRdb shows in-frame clones only, minus some. Of over 250,000 clones in the sample, around 87% were seen once. The source material was peripheral blood. Source of these receptors: a woman aged 35 to 49 who had recovered from COVID-19.

This sequence joins TRBV2 and TRBJ2-7; tentatively, D is TRBD2 (6 bases). CDR1 and CDR2 (germline): SNHLY, FYNNEI. This CDR3 comprises 12 residues. V was cut by 8 bases and J by 2 bases, with 10 bases left in between. The CDR3 region has the DNA TGTGCCAGCGGAGGAGGGGCCTACGAGCAGTACTTC. Translated, it gives CASGGGAYEQYF.

The gene calls are TRBV6-5 and TRBJ2-4, with 7 bases fitting TRBD1. Trimming cost V 6 bases and J 6 bases; bases outside gene matches: 8. The CDR3 is 14 amino acids. Germline assignment: CDR1 MNHEY and CDR2 SVGAGI. The CDR3 sequence is CASRDLDRRNIQYF. Written as DNA, the CDR3 is TGTGCCAGCAGAGACTTGGACAGGAGAAACATTCAGTACTTC.

The chain combines TRBV6-6 with TRBJ2-3, with 7 bases lining up with TRBD2. CDR1 is MNHNY, CDR2 SVGAGI, per germline (reference sequence). CDR3 length: 15 residues. V dropped 2 bases and J dropped 2; count of bases not matched to a gene: 4. In DNA, the CDR3 is TGTGCCAGCAGTTACGGGGCGGGGGACACAGATACGCAGTATTTT. Translation gives CASSYGAGDTDTQYF.

The sample holds a few counts of this clone. The chain carries TRBV2 and TRBJ2-3; 13 bases are a match to TRBD2. CDR3 size: 15 residues. Germline CDR1 reads SNHLY; CDR2 reads FYNNEI. Trimming took 8 bases from V and 7 from J; bases not matched to a gene: 9. CDR3 DNA sequence: TGTGCCAGCGGCTACGGGACTAGCGGGGCAAATACGCAGTATTTT. Translating it yields CASGYGTSGANTQYF. The full variable domain, in which reference TRBV2 and TRBJ2-3 provide the parts outside the CDR3, is EPEVTQTPSHQVTQMGQEVILRCVPISNHLYFYWYRQILGQKVEFLVSFYNNEISEKSEIFDDQFSVERPDGSNFTLKIRSTKLEDSAMYFCASGYGTSGANTQYFGPGTRLTVL.

This chain uses TRBV9 with TRBJ1-6, with 10 bases matching TRBD1. V gave up 0 bases and J gave up 8 bases; unmatched junction bases: 8. The CDR3 has 17 amino acids. The germline V gene has CDR1 SGDLS and CDR2 YYNGEE. The CDR3 spells CASSVAGTGAVYSPLHF. The DNA for the CDR3 is TGTGCCAGCAGCGTAGCTGGGACAGGGGCCGTCTATTCACCCCTCCACTTT.

This clone was observed a handful of times. The chain couples TRBV2 to TRBJ2-7, with TRBD1 matching over 8 bases. In germline, CDR1 is SNHLY, CDR2 FYNNEI. Losses at the gene ends were 8 bases for V and 3 bases for J; bases not matched to a gene: 6. The CDR3 is 13 residues long. CDR3 bases: TGTGCCAGCGACGGGGACAGGAGCTACGAGCAGTACTTC. Its translation is CASDGDRSYEQYF.

In its sample, this clone was seen a few times. The V and J genes are TRBV5-6 and TRBJ1-2; D is possibly TRBD1 (6 bases). This CDR3 is built from 19 residues. V was pared by 3 bases and J by 8 bases, with 32 bases between. CDR1 SGHDT and CDR2 YYEEEE come from the germline V gene. The CDR3 here is CASSSLGWANREPDGGYTF. The CDR3 DNA reads TGTGCCAGCAGCTCCCTAGGCTGGGCGAACAGGGAGCCTGATGGAGGCTACACCTTC.

The chain is built from TRBV5-1 and TRBJ1-3; D might be TRBD1 (6 bases). CDR3 length: 15 residues. Trimming took 4 bases from V and 2 from J, leaving 13 bases between them. Germline assignment: CDR1 SGHRS and CDR2 YFSETQ. The CDR3 coding sequence is TGCGCCAGCAGCACTTCGACAGGCACTGGAAACACCATATATTTT. This codes for CASSTSTGTGNTIYF.

The chain is built from TRBV5-4 and TRBJ2-4, with a tentative D call TRBD2 (6 bases). The CDR3 totals 12 residues. Trimming took 7 bases from V and 7 from J, leaving 12 bases between them. The V gene's germline CDR1 is SGHNT and CDR2 YYREEE (reference sequence). Here the CDR3 reads CASGLGGNIQYF. The CDR3 DNA reads TGTGCCAGCGGTCTCGGAGGGAACATTCAGTACTTC.

The chain links TRBV3-1 (or the pseudogene TRBV3-2) to TRBJ2-5; 9 bases line up with TRBD1. The V and J ends lost 5 bases and 4 bases, in that order; junction bases with no gene match: 8. This CDR3 comprises 15 residues. Germline CDR1 reads LGHDT; CDR2 reads YNNKEL (reference sequence). For the CDR3, the DNA is TGTGCCAGCAGCAACAGGGGGCCGGCGGCAGAGACCCAGTACTTC. As protein: CASSNRGPAAETQYF.

This clone came up once. The V gene is TRBV6-2 or TRBV6-3, the J gene TRBJ1-2, with D hard to call. CDR3 length equals 14 residues. The V and J ends lost 5 bases and 5 bases respectively, with 15 bases between them. In germline, CDR1 is MNHEY, CDR2 SVGEGT. In DNA, the CDR3 is TGTGCCAGCAGTCAAACAAAAGGAGGTTATGGCTACACCTTC. As protein: CASSQTKGGYGYTF.